Below, one T cell receptor beta chain is given with its context. This entry belongs to a study of blood T cell repertoires in COVID-19. Study information: Sources were T cells, B-cell-depleted T cells, or PBMCs; the material itself was cDNA or gDNA.

TCRdb keeps only in-frame clones here, not all; method: immunoSEQ multiplex PCR. The data contain under 150,000 clones, around 82% of them singletons. CDR1 and CDR2 (germline): SGHNT, YYREEE (reference sequence). V was clipped by 4 bases and J by 5 bases, with 10 bases between them. This CDR3 spans 13 amino acids. Material: peripheral blood. This clonotype was obtained from a woman aged 55-69 years with acute or convalescent COVID-19. The V gene is TRBV5-4, the J gene TRBJ2-1; possible D gene TRBD2, 5 bases. The CDR3 region is CASSRRTDNEQFF. For the CDR3, the DNA is TGTGCCAGCAGCCGCAGGACTGACAATGAGCAGTTCTTC.